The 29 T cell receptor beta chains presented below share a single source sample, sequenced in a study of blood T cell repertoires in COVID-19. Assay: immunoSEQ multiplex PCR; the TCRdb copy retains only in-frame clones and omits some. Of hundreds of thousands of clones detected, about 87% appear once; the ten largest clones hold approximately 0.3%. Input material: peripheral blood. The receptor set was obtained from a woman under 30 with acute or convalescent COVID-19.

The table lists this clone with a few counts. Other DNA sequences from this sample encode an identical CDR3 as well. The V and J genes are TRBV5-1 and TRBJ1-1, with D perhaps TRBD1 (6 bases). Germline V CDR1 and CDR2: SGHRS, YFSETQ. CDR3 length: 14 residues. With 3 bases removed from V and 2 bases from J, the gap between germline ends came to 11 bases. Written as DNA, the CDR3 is TGCGCCAGCAGCTCGGACAGCCTCAACACTGAAGCTTTCTTT. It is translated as CASSSDSLNTEAFF.

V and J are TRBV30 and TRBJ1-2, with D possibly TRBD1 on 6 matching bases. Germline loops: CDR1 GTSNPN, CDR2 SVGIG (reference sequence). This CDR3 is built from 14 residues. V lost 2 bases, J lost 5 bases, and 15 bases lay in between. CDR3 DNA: TGTGCCTGGAGTAGTCAAAGGGGGGGATATGGCTACACCTTC. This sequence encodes CAWSSQRGGYGYTF.

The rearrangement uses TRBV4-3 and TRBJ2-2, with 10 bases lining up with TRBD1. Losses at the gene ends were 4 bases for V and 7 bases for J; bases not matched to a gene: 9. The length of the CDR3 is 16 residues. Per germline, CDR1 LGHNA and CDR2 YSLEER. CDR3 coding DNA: TGCGCCAGCAGCCCCAGACAGGGGGCTCTGGACGGGGAGCTGTTTTTT. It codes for CASSPRQGALDGELFF.

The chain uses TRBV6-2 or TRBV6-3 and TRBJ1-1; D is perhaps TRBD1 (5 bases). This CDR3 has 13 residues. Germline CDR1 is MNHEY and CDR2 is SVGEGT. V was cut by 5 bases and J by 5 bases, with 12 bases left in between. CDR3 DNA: TGTGCCAGCAGTCAACAGGCGATGACTGAAGCTTTCTTT. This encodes CASSQQAMTEAFF.

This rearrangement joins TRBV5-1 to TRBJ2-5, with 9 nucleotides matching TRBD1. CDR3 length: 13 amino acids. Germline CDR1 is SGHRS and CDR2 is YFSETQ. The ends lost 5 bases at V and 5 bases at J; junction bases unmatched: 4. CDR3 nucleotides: TGCGCCAGCAGGGCCGGGACAGGGGAGACCCAGTACTTC. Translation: CASRAGTGETQYF. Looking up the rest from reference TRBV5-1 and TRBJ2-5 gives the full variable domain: KAGVTQTPRYLIKTRGQQVTLSCSPISGHRSVSWYQQTPGQGLQFLFEYFSETQRNKGNFPGRFSGRQFSNSRSEMNVSTLELGDSALYLCASRAGTGETQYFGPGTRLLVL.

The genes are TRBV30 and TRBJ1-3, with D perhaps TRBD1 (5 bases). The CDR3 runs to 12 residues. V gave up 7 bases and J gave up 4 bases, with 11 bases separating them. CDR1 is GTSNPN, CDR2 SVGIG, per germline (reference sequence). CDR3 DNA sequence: TGTGCCTCCCAGGGTATGGGAAACACCATATATTTT. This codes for CASQGMGNTIYF.

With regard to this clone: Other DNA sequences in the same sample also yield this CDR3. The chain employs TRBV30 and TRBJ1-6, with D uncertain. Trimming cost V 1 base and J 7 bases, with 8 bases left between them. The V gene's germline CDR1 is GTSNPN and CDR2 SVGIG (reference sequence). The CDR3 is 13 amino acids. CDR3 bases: TGTGCCTGGAGTGGAGGACTGAATTCACCCCTCCACTTT. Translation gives CAWSGGLNSPLHF.

The chain's CDR3 is CSASTPQRGIPYEQYF. The DNA of the CDR3 is TGCAGTGCTAGTACTCCGCAGCGGGGAATCCCCTACGAGCAGTACTTC. The gene calls are TRBV20-1 and TRBJ2-7, with 7 bases fitting TRBD2. The CDR3 is made up of 16 amino acids. V shed 3 bases and J 2 bases; nucleotides not matched to a gene: 13. CDR1 is DFQATT, CDR2 SNEGSKA, per germline (reference sequence).

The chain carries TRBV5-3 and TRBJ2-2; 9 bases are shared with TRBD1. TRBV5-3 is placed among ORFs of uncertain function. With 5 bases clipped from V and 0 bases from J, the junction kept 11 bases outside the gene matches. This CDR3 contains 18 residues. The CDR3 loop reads CARRPGQGLHPNTGELFF. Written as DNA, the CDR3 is TGTGCCAGAAGACCGGGACAGGGTCTCCACCCGAACACCGGGGAGCTGTTTTTT.

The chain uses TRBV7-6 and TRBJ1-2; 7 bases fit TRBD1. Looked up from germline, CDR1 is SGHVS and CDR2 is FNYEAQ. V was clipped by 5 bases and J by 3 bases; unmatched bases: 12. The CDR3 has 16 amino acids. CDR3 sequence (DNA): TGTGCCAGCAGCGACTGGAGGGACAGAAACCACTATGGCTACACCTTC. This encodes CASSDWRDRNHYGYTF. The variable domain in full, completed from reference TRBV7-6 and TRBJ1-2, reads GAGVSQSPRYKVTKRGQDVALRCDPISGHVSLYWYRQALGQGPEFLTYFNYEAQQDKSGLPNDRFSAERPEGSISTLTIQRTEQRDSAMYRCASSDWRDRNHYGYTFGSGTRLTVV.

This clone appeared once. CDR3 sequence: CASSSGQGSSYEQYF. CDR3 sequence (DNA): TGTGCCAGCAGCTCGGGACAGGGAAGCTCCTACGAGCAGTACTTC. The V call is TRBV7-9, the J call TRBJ2-7; TRBD1 matches 9 bases. CDR1 and CDR2 from the germline V gene are SEHNR and FQNEAQ (reference sequence). Unmatched junction bases numbered 4, after V lost 4 bases and J lost 0 bases. The CDR3 has 15 amino acids.

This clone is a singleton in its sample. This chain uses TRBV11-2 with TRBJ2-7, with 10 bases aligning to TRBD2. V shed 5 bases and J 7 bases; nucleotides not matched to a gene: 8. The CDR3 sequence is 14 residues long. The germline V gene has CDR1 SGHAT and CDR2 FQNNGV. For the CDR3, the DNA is TGTGCCAGCAGCCCGGAGCGGGGGGGCCGGGAGCAGTACTTC. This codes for CASSPERGGREQYF.

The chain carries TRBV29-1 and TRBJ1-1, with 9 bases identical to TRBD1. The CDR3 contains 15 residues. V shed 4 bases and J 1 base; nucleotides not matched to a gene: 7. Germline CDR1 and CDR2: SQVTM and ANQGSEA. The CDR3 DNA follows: TGCAGCGTTGGCAGACAGGGGGGCACGAACACTGAAGCTTTCTTT. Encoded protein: CSVGRQGGTNTEAFF.

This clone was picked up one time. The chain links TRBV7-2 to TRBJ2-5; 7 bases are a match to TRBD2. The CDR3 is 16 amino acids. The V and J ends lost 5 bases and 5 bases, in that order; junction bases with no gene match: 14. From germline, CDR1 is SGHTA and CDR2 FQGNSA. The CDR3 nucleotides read TGTGCCAGCAGCAACGACTGGACTAGGCAGTACGAGACCCAGTACTTC. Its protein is CASSNDWTRQYETQYF.

CDR3 loop: CASSSHRDRVTYEQYF. CDR3 DNA: TGTGCCAGCAGCTCCCACCGGGACAGGGTCACCTACGAGCAGTACTTC. This chain links TRBV9 with TRBJ2-7; 9 bases align to TRBD1. Germline V gene lookup returns CDR1 SGDLS and CDR2 YYNGEE. The CDR3 runs to 16 residues. The trim removed 4 bases at V and 2 bases at J, leaving 10 bases unmatched. Full variable domain (rest looked up from reference TRBV9 and TRBJ2-7): DSGVTQTPKHLITATGQRVTLRCSPRSGDLSVYWYQQSLDQGLQFLIQYYNGEERAKGNILERFSAQQFPDLHSELNLSSLELGDSALYFCASSSHRDRVTYEQYFGPGTRLTVT.

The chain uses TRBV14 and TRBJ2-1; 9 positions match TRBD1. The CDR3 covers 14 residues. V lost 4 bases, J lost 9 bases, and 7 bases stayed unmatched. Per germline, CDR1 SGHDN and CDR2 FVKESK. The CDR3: CASSRDRVSGEQFF. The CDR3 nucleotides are TGTGCCAGCAGCCGGGACAGGGTGAGTGGTGAGCAGTTCTTC.

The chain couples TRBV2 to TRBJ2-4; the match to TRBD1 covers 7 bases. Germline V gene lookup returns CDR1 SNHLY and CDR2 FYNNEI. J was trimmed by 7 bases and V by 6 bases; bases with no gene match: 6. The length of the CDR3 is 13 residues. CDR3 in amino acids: CASRNRGLNIQYF. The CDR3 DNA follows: TGTGCCAGCAGGAACAGGGGATTGAACATTCAGTACTTC.

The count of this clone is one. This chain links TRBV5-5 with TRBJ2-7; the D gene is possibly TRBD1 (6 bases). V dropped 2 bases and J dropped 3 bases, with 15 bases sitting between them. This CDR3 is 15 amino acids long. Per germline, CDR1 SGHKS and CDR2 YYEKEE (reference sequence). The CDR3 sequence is CASSFSDRIDYEQYF. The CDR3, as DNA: TGTGCCAGCAGCTTTTCTGACAGGATAGACTACGAGCAGTACTTC.

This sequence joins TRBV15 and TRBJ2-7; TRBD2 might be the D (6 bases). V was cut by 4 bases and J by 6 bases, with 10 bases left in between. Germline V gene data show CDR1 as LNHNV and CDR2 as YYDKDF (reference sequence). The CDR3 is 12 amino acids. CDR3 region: CATSTPGSEQYF. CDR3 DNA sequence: TGTGCCACCAGCACCCCCGGGAGCGAGCAGTACTTC.

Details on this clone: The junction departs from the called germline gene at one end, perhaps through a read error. The CDR3 DNA reads TGTGCCAGCAGTTACTCCGGGACAGGGAACGCTGAAGCTTTCTTT. The encoded protein is CASSYSGTGNAEAFF. The chain couples TRBV6-5 to TRBJ1-1, with 9 bases fitting TRBD1. The germline CDR1 and CDR2 sequences are MNHEY and SVGAGI. CDR3 size: 15 residues.

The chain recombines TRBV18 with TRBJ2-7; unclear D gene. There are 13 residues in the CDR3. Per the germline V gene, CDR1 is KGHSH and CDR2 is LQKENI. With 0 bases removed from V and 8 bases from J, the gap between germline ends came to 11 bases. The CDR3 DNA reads TGTGCCAGCTCACCACCGTTAGCTTCGAAGCAGTACTTC. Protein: CASSPPLASKQYF.

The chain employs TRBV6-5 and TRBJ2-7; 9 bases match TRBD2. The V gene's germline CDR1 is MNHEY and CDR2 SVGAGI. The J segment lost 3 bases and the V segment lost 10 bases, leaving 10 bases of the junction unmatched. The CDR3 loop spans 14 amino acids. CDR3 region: CATLRTSDRYEQYF. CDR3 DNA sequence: TGTGCCACCTTAAGGACTAGCGACCGCTACGAGCAGTACTTC.

CDR3 region: CASSKGTNYSNQPQHF. The DNA of the CDR3 is TGTGCCAGCAGCAAAGGGACTAATTATAGCAATCAGCCCCAGCATTTT. The genes are TRBV21-1 and TRBJ1-5. TRBV21-1 is a pseudogene segment. The CDR3 loop spans 16 amino acids.

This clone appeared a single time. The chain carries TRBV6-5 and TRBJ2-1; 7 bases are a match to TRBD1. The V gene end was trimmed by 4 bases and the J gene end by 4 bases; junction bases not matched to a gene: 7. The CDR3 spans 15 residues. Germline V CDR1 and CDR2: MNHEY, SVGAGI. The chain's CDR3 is CASSSILQGYNEQFF. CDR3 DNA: TGTGCCAGCAGTTCGATCTTACAGGGGTACAATGAGCAGTTCTTC.

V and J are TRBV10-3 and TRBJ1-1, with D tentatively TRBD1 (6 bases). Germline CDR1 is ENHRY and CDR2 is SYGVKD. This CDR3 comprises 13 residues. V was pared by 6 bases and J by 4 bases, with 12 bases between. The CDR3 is CAISREGGTEAFF. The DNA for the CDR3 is TGTGCCATCAGCAGGGAGGGGGGCACTGAAGCTTTCTTT.

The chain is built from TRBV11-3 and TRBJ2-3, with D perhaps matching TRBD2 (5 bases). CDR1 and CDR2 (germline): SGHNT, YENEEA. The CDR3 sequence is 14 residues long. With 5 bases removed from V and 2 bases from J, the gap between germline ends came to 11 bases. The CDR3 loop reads CASSRGLATDTQYF. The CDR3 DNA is TGTGCCAGCAGCCGGGGTCTGGCCACAGATACGCAGTATTTT.

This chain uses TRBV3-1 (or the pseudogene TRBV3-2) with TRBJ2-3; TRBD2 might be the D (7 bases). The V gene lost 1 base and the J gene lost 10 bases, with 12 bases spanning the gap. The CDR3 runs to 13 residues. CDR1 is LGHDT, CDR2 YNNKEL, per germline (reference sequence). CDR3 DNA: TGTGCCAGCAGCCAAGTGGGAGGGGGTGCGCAGTATTTT. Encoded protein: CASSQVGGGAQYF.

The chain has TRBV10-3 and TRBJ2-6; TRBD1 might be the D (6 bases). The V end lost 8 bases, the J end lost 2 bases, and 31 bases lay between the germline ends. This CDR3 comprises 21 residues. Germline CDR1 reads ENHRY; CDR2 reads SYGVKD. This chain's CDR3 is CAISTTTLWGRPGTGANVLTF. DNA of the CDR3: TGTGCCATCTCCACCACGACTCTCTGGGGGCGTCCAGGTACTGGGGCCAACGTCCTGACTTTC.

CDR3 DNA: TGTGCCAGCTCACTATTGAAAGACTTGCGTGAAGCTTTCTTT. This sequence encodes CASSLLKDLREAFF. This chain connects TRBV18 to TRBJ1-1; D not resolved. The CDR3 is 14 residues long. Deletions cut 4 bases from V and 7 bases from J, with 16 bases between. CDR1 is KGHSH, CDR2 LQKENI, per germline.